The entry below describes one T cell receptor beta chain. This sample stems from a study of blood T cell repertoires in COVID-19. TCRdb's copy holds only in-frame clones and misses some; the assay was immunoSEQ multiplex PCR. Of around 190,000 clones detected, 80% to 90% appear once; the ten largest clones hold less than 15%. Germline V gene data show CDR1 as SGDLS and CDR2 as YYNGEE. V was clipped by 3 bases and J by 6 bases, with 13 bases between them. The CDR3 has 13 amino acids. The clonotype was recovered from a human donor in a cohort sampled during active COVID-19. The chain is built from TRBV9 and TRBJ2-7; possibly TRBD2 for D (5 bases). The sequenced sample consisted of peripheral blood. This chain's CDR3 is CASSGPTRTEQYF. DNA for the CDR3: TGTGCCAGCAGCGGACCAACTAGGACCGAGCAGTACTTC.